This TCR beta chain is from a study of cytomegalovirus exposure and HLA in healthy donors. This CDR3 has 15 amino acids. Germline CDR1 reads SGHNT; CDR2 reads YYREEE (reference sequence). V dropped 4 bases and J dropped 1; count of bases not matched to a gene: 7. PCR primers comprised 60 Vbeta and 13 Jbeta primers. The table came from immunoSEQ multiplex PCR; TCRdb's copy has only in-frame clones and leaves some out. Recorded here are some 130,000 clones; the top ten clones represent approximately 1.9%. The source material was PBMCs. The chain recombines TRBV5-4 with TRBJ1-1, with 7 nucleotides matching TRBD1. This receptor was obtained from a woman aged 55-75 years in good health and CMV-seronegative. As DNA, the CDR3 is TGTGCCAGCAGCAGCACAGGGGCCGGGAACACTGAAGCTTTCTTT. It codes for CASSSTGAGNTEAFF. Based on the CDR3 plus reference TRBV5-4 and TRBJ1-1, the full variable domain is ETGVTQSPTHLIKTRGQQVTLRCSSQSGHNTVSWYQQALGQGPQFIFQYYREEENGRGNFPPRFSGLQFPNYSSELNVNALELDDSALYLCASSSTGAGNTEAFFGQGTRLTVV.